Listed here are 29 T cell receptor beta chains from one sample, sequenced in a study of regulatory T cells in long-lasting Graves disease. Library construction for TCR beta used iRepertoire HTBI primers and Arm-PCR of CDR3 regions. One entry per CDR3 protein results from TCRdb running MiXCR on the multiplex PCR reads. The table has 400,000 to 500,000 distinct CDR3 sequences, around a fifth seen once. Described time point: persistent/refractory GD, antithyroid drugs over 5 years with positive TRAb. The TCR library was prepared using RNA isolated from PBMCs. Source: peripheral blood mononuclear cells (PBMCs), taken when the disease was refractory, from a patient treated with antithyroid drugs. These TCRs come from a female donor with Graves disease.

This chain's CDR3 is CASSPRDRGAAEAFF. The DNA for the CDR3 is TGTGCCAGCAGCCCCCGGGACAGGGGAGCAGCTGAAGCTTTCTTT. V usage is TRBV3-1 and J usage is TRBJ1-1, with 10 bases fitting TRBD1. CDR3 size: 15 residues. Germline V gene data show CDR1 as LGHDT and CDR2 as YNNKEL (reference sequence). V was clipped by 4 bases and J by 6 bases; unmatched bases: 8. Combining the CDR3 with reference TRBV3-1 and TRBJ1-1 gives the whole variable domain DTAVSQTPKYLVTQMGNDKSIKCEQNLGHDTMYWYKQDSKKFLKIMFSYNNKELIINETVPNRFSPKSPDKAHLNLHINSLELGDSAVYFCASSPRDRGAAEAFFGQGTRLTVV.

This clonotype was counted only a few times. This chain connects TRBV6-2 or TRBV6-3 to TRBJ1-5; D is unresolved. The CDR3 has 15 residues. V lost 4 bases to trimming and J lost 9 bases, with 19 bases between them. CDR1 is MNHEY, CDR2 SVGEGT, per germline. The CDR3 DNA follows: TGTGCCAGCAGTTCCTTAGGGATCACCTCAGGGCCCCAGCATTTT. This encodes CASSSLGITSGPQHF.

This clonotype is a singleton in its sample. Relative to the germline gene, one junction end is altered; a read error may explain this. The chain uses TRBV5-1 and TRBJ2-7; TRBD2 aligns across 9 bases. Germline lookup yields CDR1 SGHRS and CDR2 YFSETQ. The CDR3 consists of 15 residues. This chain's CDR3 is CASSSLAGDTYEQCF. As DNA, the CDR3 is TGCGCCAGCAGCTCCTTAGCGGGGGACACCTACGAGCAGTGCTTC.

This clonotype was counted at least ten times. The chain couples TRBV28 to TRBJ2-2; tentatively, D is TRBD2 (6 bases). Germline values: CDR1 MDHEN, CDR2 SYDVKM. V was pared by 8 bases and J by 0 bases, with 13 bases between. The CDR3 covers 15 residues. The CDR3 DNA sequence: TGTGCCAGCCTAAAGGGAGGCCCGAACACCGGGGAGCTGTTTTTT. As protein: CASLKGGPNTGELFF.

In this sample, this clonotype turned up many times. The chain uses TRBV11-3 and TRBJ1-1, with 10 bases lining up with TRBD1. This CDR3 has 16 amino acids. Germline V gene lookup returns CDR1 SGHNT and CDR2 YENEEA. J lost 1 base, V lost 5 bases, and 7 bases had no gene match. CDR3 loop: CASSPGQGVRNTEAFF. The DNA of the CDR3 is TGTGCCAGCAGCCCCGGACAGGGGGTGAGGAACACTGAAGCTTTCTTT. Based on the CDR3 plus reference TRBV11-3 and TRBJ1-1, the full variable domain is EAGVVQSPRYKIIEKKQPVAFWCNPISGHNTLYWYLQNLGQGPELLIRYENEEAVDDSQLPKDRFSAERLKGVDSTLKIQPAELGDSAVYLCASSPGQGVRNTEAFFGQGTRLTVV.

In this sample, this clonotype turned up many times. The chain combines TRBV10-3 with TRBJ1-6, with TRBD1 as a possible D gene (6 bases). Germline V gives CDR1 ENHRY, CDR2 SYGVKD. Trimming pared 3 bases from V and 6 bases from J, leaving 12 bases between. CDR3 size: 15 residues. CDR3 in amino acids: CAISDPGQFNSPLHF. Here the CDR3 DNA reads TGTGCCATCAGTGATCCGGGACAATTTAATTCACCCCTCCACTTT.

J is TRBJ2-7 and V is TRBV5-1; no firm D call. The CDR3 consists of 15 residues. CDR1 SGHRS and CDR2 YFSETQ come from the germline V gene. The germline V and J ends were trimmed by 1 base and 7 bases, with 18 bases remaining between them. The CDR3 protein is CASSLLSGWAQEQYF. The CDR3 DNA is TGCGCCAGCAGCTTGTTGTCAGGCTGGGCACAGGAGCAGTACTTC.

The chain employs TRBV7-8 and TRBJ1-1, with a possible D match to TRBD1 (6 bases). Germline-derived CDR1 and CDR2 are SGHVS and FQNEAQ. The CDR3 is 16 residues long. V dropped 7 bases and J dropped 0 bases, with 18 bases sitting between them. The CDR3 DNA reads as TGTGCCAGCACCTTGTGGGGGGGGGGGCTGAACACTGAAGCTTTCTTT. Translated: CASTLWGGGLNTEAFF.

In this sample, this clonotype turned up many times. The chain employs TRBV30 and TRBJ1-2, with TRBD1 matching 7 bases. CDR3 length: 13 residues. The ends lost 2 bases at V and 10 bases at J; junction bases unmatched: 10. Germline V gene data show CDR1 as GTSNPN and CDR2 as SVGIG (reference sequence). The CDR3 nucleotides read TGTGCCTGGAGTCCTGGACAGGCGGTTGTCTACACCTTC. This encodes CAWSPGQAVVYTF.

The rearrangement uses TRBV6-1 and TRBJ1-5; no definite D call. The germline V gene has CDR1 MNHNS and CDR2 SASEGT. CDR3 length: 13 amino acids. The V end was cut by 9 bases, the J end by 7 bases, with 16 bases between. The CDR3 region is CASRRARGQPQHF. DNA for the CDR3: TGTGCCAGTCGGAGGGCACGGGGACAGCCCCAGCATTTT.

This chain joins TRBV5-6 and TRBJ2-7; a weak D match, TRBD2 (7 bases). Germline V gives CDR1 SGHDT, CDR2 YYEEEE. This CDR3 comprises 16 residues. The V end lost 6 bases, the J end lost 0 bases, and 19 bases lay between the germline ends. CDR3 amino acids: CASTPPGRGRSYEQYF. The CDR3 coding sequence is TGTGCCAGCACTCCCCCGGGGCGGGGGCGCTCCTACGAGCAGTACTTC. Looking up the rest from reference TRBV5-6 and TRBJ2-7 gives the full variable domain: DAGVTQSPTHLIKTRGQQVTLRCSPKSGHDTVSWYQQALGQGPQFIFQYYEEEERQRGNFPDRFSGHQFPNYSSELNVNALLLGDSALYLCASTPPGRGRSYEQYFGPGTRLTVT.

This chain connects TRBV6-2 or TRBV6-3 to TRBJ2-5; no definite D call. The V and J ends lost 7 bases and 2 bases respectively, with 11 bases between them. The CDR3 contains 13 residues. CDR1 and CDR2 from the germline V gene are MNHEY and SVGEGT. CDR3 nucleotides: TGTGCCAGCAAGGGCCCCCCTCAAGAGACCCAGTACTTC. Protein: CASKGPPQETQYF.

For this clonotype: Given a much more abundant clone one base away, this may be a read error. The V and J genes are TRBV7-8 and TRBJ2-7; 9 positions agree with TRBD1. This CDR3 has 14 residues. Germline V lookup: CDR1 SGHVS, CDR2 FQNEAQ. After removal of 3 bases from V and 4 bases from J, the junction contained 4 bases not matched to a gene. The CDR3 nucleotides are TGTGCCAGCAGCTTTGGGACAGGGAATTACGAGCAGTACTTC. As protein: CASSFGTGNYEQYF.

This clonotype appeared a few times. The germline gene is not matched at one end of the junction; a read error may be the cause. The V and J genes are TRBV7-7 and TRBJ2-1; D ambiguous. This CDR3 has 15 amino acids. Looked up from germline, CDR1 is SSHAT and CDR2 is FNYEAQ (reference sequence). The CDR3 nucleotides are TGTGCTAGCAGCCTTACCGAAACATCCTACAATGAGCAGTTCTTC. It translates to CASSLTETSYNEQFF.

At least ten counts were recorded for this clonotype. The V gene is TRBV27, the J gene TRBJ1-2; 10 bases match TRBD1. The trim removed 0 bases at V and 7 bases at J, leaving 11 bases unmatched. The CDR3 is made up of 17 amino acids. Germline V gene lookup returns CDR1 MNHEY and CDR2 SMNVEV (reference sequence). The CDR3 protein is CASSLSLDRGISGGYTF. CDR3 in DNA: TGTGCCAGCAGTTTATCGTTGGACAGGGGGATCTCTGGTGGCTACACCTTC.

There are many counts of this clonotype. The chain links TRBV2 to TRBJ1-3, with a possible D match to TRBD1 (6 bases). Germline CDR1 reads SNHLY; CDR2 reads FYNNEI. CDR3 size: 14 residues. V lost 3 bases and J 4 bases, leaving 10 bases between the germline ends. The CDR3 nucleotides read TGTGCCAGCAGTGAGAGAACAGGGGGAAACACCATATATTTT. It encodes CASSERTGGNTIYF. Supplemented by reference TRBV2 and TRBJ1-3, the full variable domain reads EPEVTQTPSHQVTQMGQEVILRCVPISNHLYFYWYRQILGQKVEFLVSFYNNEISEKSEIFDDQFSVERPDGSNFTLKIRSTKLEDSAMYFCASSERTGGNTIYFGEGSWLTVV.

Many counts were recorded for this clonotype. V gene TRBV6-2 or TRBV6-3 combines with J gene TRBJ2-5; D gene ambiguous. This CDR3 region has 12 residues. Germline CDR1 reads MNHEY; CDR2 reads SVGEGT. Trimming removed 2 bases at V and 4 bases at J, with 5 bases between. The chain's CDR3 is CASSYGPETQYF. CDR3 coding DNA: TGTGCCAGCAGTTACGGCCCAGAGACCCAGTACTTC.

V is TRBV19 and J is TRBJ1-3; D is perhaps TRBD1 (5 bases). Germline-derived CDR1 and CDR2 are LNHDA and SQIVND (reference sequence). V was clipped by 5 bases and J by 1 base, with 12 bases between them. This CDR3 region has 15 residues. This CDR3 reads CASSLTPGSGNTIYF. CDR3 DNA: TGTGCCAGTAGTTTGACGCCAGGGTCTGGAAACACCATATATTTT. The variable domain in full, completed from reference TRBV19 and TRBJ1-3, reads DGGITQSPKYLFRKEGQNVTLSCEQNLNHDAMYWYRQDPGQGLRLIYYSQIVNDFQKGDIAEGYSVSREKKESFPLTVTSAQKNPTAFYLCASSLTPGSGNTIYFGEGSWLTVV.

CDR3 in DNA: TGTGCCAGCAGTTTAGGCGGCCAGTTCTATGGCTACACCTTC. This codes for CASSLGGQFYGYTF. The chain combines TRBV2 with TRBJ1-2; D ambiguous. The CDR3 length is 14 residues. Trimming took 5 bases from V and 4 from J, leaving 14 bases between them. From germline, CDR1 is SNHLY and CDR2 FYNNEI.

This clonotype has at least ten counts. The chain has TRBV7-9 and TRBJ2-5; 8 bases line up with TRBD2. Looked up from germline, CDR1 is SEHNR and CDR2 is FQNEAQ (reference sequence). This CDR3 comprises 15 residues. V lost 1 base to trimming and J lost 6 bases; unmatched junction nucleotides: 7. This chain's CDR3 is CASSLGRLANQTQYF. The CDR3 nucleotides read TGTGCCAGCAGCTTAGGTCGACTAGCGAACCAGACCCAGTACTTC.

Concerning this clonotype: A much more abundant neighbour one base away suggests this may be a read error. The CDR3 ends on some other residue instead of the conserved phenylalanine or tryptophan, so this is likely a read error. The V gene is TRBV6-2 or TRBV6-3, the J gene TRBJ1-5, with D uncertain. This CDR3 is 12 amino acids long. V lost 4 bases and J lost 5, with 6 bases in between. Germline CDR1 is MNHEY and CDR2 is SVGEGT. CDR3 sequence (DNA): TGTGCCAGCAGTTCCGCGGATCAGCCCCAGCATTCT. It is translated as CASSSADQPQHS.

This clonotype was detected ten times or more. The genes are TRBV9 and TRBJ1-4; weak D call: TRBD1 (6 bases). This CDR3 spans 15 amino acids. The V and J ends lost 2 bases and 8 bases respectively, with 16 bases between them. The germline V gene has CDR1 SGDLS and CDR2 YYNGEE. CDR3 amino acids: CASSVYRDGPEKLFF. CDR3 nucleotide sequence: TGTGCCAGCAGCGTCTACAGGGACGGACCCGAAAAACTGTTTTTT.

This clonotype was recorded at least ten times. The rearrangement uses TRBV28 and TRBJ2-7; 16 nucleotides align to TRBD2. Germline CDR1 and CDR2: MDHEN and SYDVKM. The length of the CDR3 is 18 residues. V was pared by 5 bases and J by 2 bases, with 9 bases of the junction left unmatched. In DNA form, the CDR3 reads TGTGCCAGCAGTCCACCGGGACTAGCGGGAGGGCGGCCCTACGAGCAGTACTTC. Translation gives CASSPPGLAGGRPYEQYF.

Comment on this clonotype: One junction end does not reproduce the germline sequence, and a read error may be involved. The V gene is TRBV20-1, the J gene TRBJ1-4, with 7 bases matching TRBD1. Germline loops: CDR1 DFQATT, CDR2 SNEGSKA (reference sequence). The CDR3 is 16 amino acids. CDR3 DNA: TGCAGTGCAAGAGCAGGGGGGCCAGTTCTTAATGAAAAACTGTTTTTT. Protein product: CSARAGGPVLNEKLFF.

This clonotype showed up just once. The chain uses TRBV7-9 and TRBJ1-2, with TRBD1 matching 12 bases. The CDR3 length is 17 residues. CDR1 is SEHNR and CDR2 is FQNEAQ in the germline V gene (reference sequence). J gave up 2 bases and V 5 bases, and 9 bases lay outside the gene matches. The CDR3 loop is CASSQGQGARPNYGYTF. The CDR3, as DNA: TGTGCCAGCAGCCAGGGACAGGGGGCCCGCCCCAACTATGGCTACACCTTC.

The V gene is TRBV28, the J gene TRBJ2-2; 10 positions match TRBD2. The V segment lost 4 bases and the J segment 5 bases; nucleotides outside the gene matches: 10. Germline CDR1 reads MDHEN; CDR2 reads SYDVKM. The CDR3 is 17 residues long. This chain's CDR3 is CASSSSTSGSGTGELFF. Here the CDR3 DNA reads TGTGCCAGCAGTTCCTCGACTAGCGGGTCCGGTACCGGGGAGCTGTTTTTT.

This clonotype was observed a handful of times. This chain connects TRBV6-2 or TRBV6-3 to TRBJ2-2; TRBD2 is a possible D gene (5 bases). Trimming pared 5 bases from V and 4 bases from J, leaving 17 bases between. Per the germline V gene, CDR1 is MNHEY and CDR2 is SVGEGT. CDR3 length: 16 amino acids. The CDR3 DNA reads as TGTGCCAGCAGTAGCGGACGGTATAAGGGCACCGGGGAGCTGTTTTTT. It codes for CASSSGRYKGTGELFF.

This clonotype was picked up many times. The chain has TRBV24-1 and TRBJ2-2; TRBD1 might be the D (5 bases). V lost 9 bases to trimming and J lost 0 bases, with 7 bases between them. The length of the CDR3 is 13 residues. The V gene's germline CDR1 is KGHDR and CDR2 SFDVKD. The DNA for the CDR3 is TGTGCCACCGGACACGCGAACACCGGGGAGCTGTTTTTT. It encodes CATGHANTGELFF.

This clonotype was counted a few times. V and J are TRBV11-2 and TRBJ2-3; D is undetermined. Germline CDR1 and CDR2: SGHAT and FQNNGV. The CDR3 consists of 13 residues. The V gene lost 0 bases and the J gene lost 8 bases, with 9 bases spanning the gap. The CDR3 reads CASSLDLVTTQYF. The CDR3 DNA is TGTGCCAGCAGCTTAGATCTTGTCACTACGCAGTATTTT.